The next 2 T cell receptor beta chains were all read from a single sample in a study of cytomegalovirus exposure and HLA in healthy donors. The protocol was immunoSEQ multiplex PCR, while the TCRdb copy is restricted to in-frame clones and leaves out a portion. The sample lists about 120,000 clones, approximately 95% occurring once. What was sequenced was PBMCs. The receptors shown here come from a man younger than 35 in good health and CMV-seronegative.

The chain recombines TRBV30 with TRBJ2-7; 8 bases are shared with TRBD1. The CDR3 loop spans 12 amino acids. The V segment lost 5 bases and the J segment 4 bases; nucleotides outside the gene matches: 4. CDR1 GTSNPN and CDR2 SVGIG come from the germline V gene (reference sequence). DNA of the CDR3: TGTGCCTGGCGGACAGGGTTATACGAGCAGTACTTC. It codes for CAWRTGLYEQYF.

The rearrangement uses TRBV6-1 and TRBJ1-1, with D perhaps matching TRBD1 (5 bases). This CDR3 contains 12 residues. CDR1 MNHNS and CDR2 SASEGT come from the germline V gene. V was clipped by 3 bases and J by 10 bases, with 12 bases between them. CDR3: CASSEGLGGAFF. In DNA form, the CDR3 reads TGTGCCAGCAGTGAGGGTCTCGGGGGAGCTTTCTTT.